Sequencing of this TCR beta chain was carried out in a study of blood T cell repertoires in COVID-19. Study information: Spain, Italy and the United States supplied samples that represented acute and convalescent COVID-19. The analysed material was cDNA or gDNA that came from T cells, B-cell-depleted T cells, or PBMCs.

As handled by the study authors: Nucleated cell counts were estimated from reference gene primer amplification. Some clones are missing from TCRdb's copy, which holds only in-frame ones; the method was immunoSEQ multiplex PCR. That table supplies the V and J calls and clone size; D and trimming were determined from the DNA. The table lists about 400,000 clones, 88% of them singletons. Material: PBMCs or T cells enriched from blood (not recorded which). This TCR was recovered from a woman in her thirties with acute COVID-19.

CDR3 sequence reads: CASRETGAGNTIYF. The CDR3 DNA is TGTGCCAGCAGGGAGACAGGGGCGGGAAACACCATATATTTT. The chain combines TRBV6-5 with TRBJ1-3; 8 bases are a match to TRBD1. The CDR3 spans 14 residues. Germline V gene sequence: CDR1 MNHEY, CDR2 SVGAGI. J lost 4 bases, V lost 6 bases, and 5 bases had no gene match.